One and the same sample provided the 5 T cell receptor beta chains below, sequenced in a study of spatial heterogeneity in lung cancer. Each CDR3 protein gets one entry after TCRdb re-called the 5' RACE reads with MiXCR. The table has about 40,000 distinct CDR3 sequences, around 5.2% seen once. Time point noted: sample taken at primary tumor resection. Unsorted whole RNA samples from tumor, nontumor lung or frozen PBMC were sequenced. The sample here was PBMCs, taken at surgery. The receptors stem from a female donor with early-stage non-small cell lung cancer.

The chain couples TRBV5-1 to TRBJ1-5; D possibly corresponds to TRBD1 (6 bases). Germline V gene data show CDR1 as SGHRS and CDR2 as YFSETQ. Trimming cost V 5 bases and J 5 bases, with 17 bases left between them. The CDR3 totals 15 residues. The CDR3 DNA follows: TGCGCCAGCAGTCTGATGGAACAGGGATATCAGCCCCAGCATTTT. It is translated as CASSLMEQGYQPQHF.

Ten or more counts support this clonotype. The gene calls are TRBV12-3 or TRBV12-4 and TRBJ1-1; D is undetermined. With 5 bases removed from V and 5 bases from J, the gap between germline ends came to 18 bases. The CDR3 loop spans 15 amino acids. In nucleotides, the CDR3 is TGTGCCAGCAGTAGGGCCGCAGGCAGTAGGACTGAAGCTTTCTTT. Its protein product is CASSRAAGSRTEAFF.

Many counts were recorded for this clonotype. The chain recombines TRBV20-1 with TRBJ1-6; TRBD1 is a possible D gene (5 bases). V dropped 2 bases and J dropped 7 bases, with 12 bases sitting between them. The germline V gene encodes CDR1 DFQATT and CDR2 SNEGSKA (reference sequence). The CDR3 length is 14 residues. CDR3: CSARFRAGNSPLHF. The DNA of the CDR3 is TGCAGTGCTAGATTCAGGGCAGGGAATTCACCCCTCCACTTT.

V and J are TRBV30 and TRBJ2-4; weak D call: TRBD1 (6 bases). The CDR3 has 15 residues. V was cut by 2 bases and J by 0 bases, with 11 bases left in between. CDR1 and CDR2 (germline): GTSNPN, SVGIG (reference sequence). As DNA, the CDR3 is TGTGCCTGGAGTCCTACAGGGTTAGCCAAAAACATTCAGTACTTC. Translation gives CAWSPTGLAKNIQYF.

This clonotype occurred many times. The CDR3: CASSLVYGYTF. The CDR3, as DNA: TGTGCCAGCAGCCTCGTCTATGGCTACACCTTC. The chain couples TRBV16 to TRBJ1-2; D gene ambiguous. Germline CDR1 reads KGHSY; CDR2 reads FQNENV. The CDR3 has 11 amino acids. V dropped 4 bases and J dropped 4 bases, with 4 bases sitting between them. The full variable domain, rest sourced from reference TRBV16 and TRBJ1-2, is GEEVAQTPKHLVRGEGQKAKLYCAPIKGHSYVFWYQQVLKNEFKFLISFQNENVFDETGMPKERFSAKCLPNSPCSLEIQATKLEDSAVYFCASSLVYGYTFGSGTRLTVV.